This is a list of T cell receptor beta chains from one sample in a study of T-cell reconstitution after alpha-beta-depleted transplantation in children. A single record per CDR3 protein comes from TCRdb applying MiXCR to the PCR reads. The sample has about 980,000 distinct CDR3 sequences, about 26% seen once. The sequencing here drew on PBMCs, mostly from graft donor cells, taken 360 days after TCRalphabeta/CD19-depleted stem cell transplant. Source of these receptors: a boy in the first two years of life who had a stem cell transplant for SCID, so the T cells may come from the graft donor. The CDR3 runs from the conserved cysteine through the conserved F or W. A D gene is named only where the DNA matches it firmly. A clone size is listed for some rows: how often the clone was seen (once, few, many), or a class if it is expanded.

d_call: .
j_call: TRBJ2-3
v_call: TRBV7-3
clone_size: once
cdr3_aa: CASSAGDSLTDTQYF
cdr3_nt: TGTGCCAGCAGTGCAGGGGACTCACTCACAGATACGCAGTATTTT

d_call: .
j_call: TRBJ2-2
v_call: TRBV7-2
clone_size: .
cdr3_aa: CASSRVPTGELFF
cdr3_nt: TGTGCCAGCAGCCGCGTCCCGACCGGGGAGCTGTTTTTT

d_call: TRBD1
j_call: TRBJ2-4
v_call: TRBV20-1
clone_size: .
cdr3_aa: CSAGDHPGQGPNF
cdr3_nt: TGCAGTGCTGGGGATCATCCGGGACAGGGCCCGAACTTC

d_call: .
j_call: TRBJ2-6
v_call: TRBV5-1
clone_size: .
cdr3_aa: CASSPDGGSGANVLTF
cdr3_nt: TGCGCCAGCAGCCCGGATGGTGGTTCTGGGGCCAACGTCCTGACTTTC

d_call: .
j_call: TRBJ2-7
v_call: TRBV12-3/TRBV12-4
clone_size: .
cdr3_aa: CASSSRSGRNYEQYF
cdr3_nt: TGTGCCAGCAGTTCTAGGAGCGGGCGCAACTACGAGCAGTACTTC

d_call: .
j_call: TRBJ1-6
v_call: TRBV5-1
clone_size: .
cdr3_aa: CASSLGSGPSGSPLHF
cdr3_nt: TGCGCCAGCAGCTTGGGATCTGGGCCGTCCGGATCACCCCTCCACTTT

d_call: TRBD2
j_call: TRBJ2-1
v_call: TRBV27
clone_size: .
cdr3_aa: CASSSLGLAGSYNEQFF
cdr3_nt: TGTGCCAGCAGTTCGTTGGGACTAGCGGGATCCTACAATGAGCAGTTCTTC

d_call: TRBD2
j_call: TRBJ2-3
v_call: TRBV11-2
clone_size: few
cdr3_aa: CASSLVVAGVPDTQYF
cdr3_nt: TGTGCCAGCAGCCTGGTGGTAGCGGGGGTGCCAGATACGCAGTATTTT

d_call: .
j_call: TRBJ1-2
v_call: TRBV5-1
clone_size: many
cdr3_aa: CASSAGVFGYTF
cdr3_nt: TGCGCCAGCAGCGCAGGGGTATTTGGCTACACCTTC

d_call: .
j_call: TRBJ2-7
v_call: TRBV6-2/TRBV6-3
clone_size: .
cdr3_aa: CASSYSMINQRRGQSDEQYF
cdr3_nt: TGTGCCAGCAGTTACTCGATGATTAATCAGCGACGGGGGCAGTCAGACGAGCAGTACTTC

d_call: TRBD1
j_call: TRBJ2-1
v_call: TRBV27
clone_size: few
cdr3_aa: CASSFRRQGLNEQFF
cdr3_nt: TGTGCCAGCAGTTTCAGGAGACAGGGGTTAAATGAGCAGTTCTTC

d_call: .
j_call: TRBJ1-1
v_call: TRBV29-1
clone_size: .
cdr3_aa: CSVGVRAEAFF
cdr3_nt: TGCAGCGTTGGGGTTCGGGCTGAAGCTTTCTTT

d_call: TRBD1
j_call: TRBJ2-6
v_call: TRBV6-1
clone_size: few
cdr3_aa: CASGRQGRSSGANVLTF
cdr3_nt: TGTGCCAGCGGGAGACAGGGAAGGTCCTCTGGGGCCAACGTCCTGACTTTC

d_call: TRBD2
j_call: TRBJ2-4
v_call: TRBV20-1
clone_size: few
cdr3_aa: CSASLAGRGNIQYF
cdr3_nt: TGCAGTGCTAGTTTGGCGGGGCGGGGGAACATTCAGTACTTC

d_call: .
j_call: TRBJ2-5
v_call: TRBV5-1
clone_size: .
cdr3_aa: CASSTRQDPYQETQYF
cdr3_nt: TGCGCCAGCAGCACGCGACAGGACCCGTACCAAGAGACCCAGTACTTC

d_call: TRBD2
j_call: TRBJ2-5
v_call: TRBV4-2
clone_size: .
cdr3_aa: CASSQDATSGGQATQYF
cdr3_nt: TGTGCCAGCAGCCAAGATGCGACTAGCGGGGGCCAGGCGACCCAGTACTTC

d_call: TRBD2
j_call: TRBJ2-4
v_call: TRBV12-3/TRBV12-4
clone_size: few
cdr3_aa: CASMSGVPYIQYF
cdr3_nt: TGTGCCAGCATGAGCGGGGTCCCATACATTCAGTACTTC

d_call: TRBD1
j_call: TRBJ2-4
v_call: TRBV20-1
clone_size: .
cdr3_aa: CSAPTGLKNIQYF
cdr3_nt: TGCAGTGCCCCGACAGGGTTAAAAAACATTCAGTACTTC

d_call: TRBD1
j_call: TRBJ2-5
v_call: TRBV9
clone_size: .
cdr3_aa: CASSRRGTGAVETQYF
cdr3_nt: TGTGCCAGCAGCAGACGAGGGACAGGGGCGGTAGAGACCCAGTACTTC

d_call: TRBD2
j_call: TRBJ2-1
v_call: TRBV20-1
clone_size: .
cdr3_aa: CSARGLAGGPMAYNEQFF
cdr3_nt: TGCAGTGCTAGAGGACTAGCGGGGGGGCCAATGGCCTACAATGAGCAGTTCTTC

d_call: TRBD2
j_call: TRBJ2-1
v_call: TRBV5-4
clone_size: .
cdr3_aa: CASSSDSGGGNEQFF
cdr3_nt: TGTGCCAGCAGCTCAGATAGCGGGGGGGGGAATGAGCAGTTCTTC

d_call: .
j_call: TRBJ2-3
v_call: TRBV11-2
clone_size: .
cdr3_aa: CASSLERRAQAQYF
cdr3_nt: TGTGCCAGCAGCTTAGAAAGAAGGGCTCAGGCGCAGTATTTT

d_call: .
j_call: TRBJ2-7
v_call: TRBV2
clone_size: .
cdr3_aa: CASIRTEALRYEQYF
cdr3_nt: TGTGCCAGCATTCGGACGGAAGCGCTTCGGTACGAGCAGTACTTC

d_call: .
j_call: TRBJ1-1
v_call: TRBV6-5
clone_size: .
cdr3_aa: CASSQPGNTEAFF
cdr3_nt: TGTGCCAGCAGCCAACCCGGTAACACTGAAGCTTTCTTT

d_call: .
j_call: TRBJ1-1
v_call: TRBV10-3
clone_size: .
cdr3_aa: CATAGTSFVEAFF
cdr3_nt: TGTGCCACAGCAGGGACAAGCTTCGTTGAAGCTTTCTTT

d_call: .
j_call: TRBJ1-1
v_call: TRBV10-3
clone_size: few
cdr3_aa: CAISESIGTEAFF
cdr3_nt: TGTGCCATCAGTGAGTCGATAGGGACTGAAGCTTTCTTT